The rows below give T cell receptor beta chains drawn from one sample of a study of blood T cell repertoires in COVID-19. The table came from immunoSEQ multiplex PCR; TCRdb's copy has only in-frame clones and leaves some out. The sample gives about 230,000 clones, less than 90% of which show up once; about 2.5% is in the top ten. The specimen was peripheral blood. The receptors here all came from a woman aged 70 to 79 with active or convalescent COVID-19. Each CDR3 is given without its conserved first and last residue. The order of the fields is V gene, CDR3 protein.

V: TRBV4-3
CDR3: ASSPNPGGTGYGYT

V: TRBV19
CDR3: ASTTRGGSSNTGELF

V: TRBV2
CDR3: ASSLGLNGEQF

V: TRBV6-4
CDR3: ASSEQGGGYNEQF

V: TRBV5-1
CDR3: ASSLVVAPQDTQY

V: TRBV12-3/TRBV12-4
CDR3: ALNRVYTEAF

V: TRBV18
CDR3: ASSPPDRANEKLF

V: TRBV5-1
CDR3: ASSLSLADTQY

V: TRBV9
CDR3: ASSVGGTSGQETQY

V: TRBV5-1
CDR3: ASSLASAGNTIY

V: TRBV25-1
CDR3: ASSLVSGNTIY

V: TRBV4-1
CDR3: ASSQDLAGTVTDTQY

V: TRBV3-1/TRBV3-2
CDR3: ASSQIGTAYSPLH

V: TRBV2
CDR3: ASSEWDRDQPQH

V: TRBV19
CDR3: ASSMTGGNSPLH

V: TRBV19
CDR3: ASKRAGAWGGTDTQY

V: TRBV15
CDR3: ATSKQDQPQH

V: TRBV7-3
CDR3: ASSLTGDSGYT

V: TRBV6-5
CDR3: ASKQDTEAF

V: TRBV18
CDR3: ASSPQPGGLNTEAF

V: TRBV6-2/TRBV6-3
CDR3: ASRPHKGGMASKLF

V: TRBV2
CDR3: ASSPTGNYEQY

V: TRBV5-4
CDR3: ASSYQTGLGSEAF

V: TRBV19
CDR3: ASSKTGDQPQH

V: TRBV7-2
CDR3: ASSFSGGAYNEQF

V: TRBV6-1
CDR3: ASSDIQVNSPLH

V: TRBV5-5
CDR3: ASKLTGGYGYT

V: TRBV5-5
CDR3: ASSLQQGLRGYT

V: TRBV27
CDR3: ASSFGGAGNEQF

V: TRBV5-1
CDR3: ASSRGQGLSGNTIY

V: TRBV11-2
CDR3: ASSLPDRSYGYT

V: TRBV30
CDR3: AWSVQPLSTDTQY

V: TRBV27
CDR3: ASSQNRGNIQY

V: TRBV20-1
CDR3: SAPEGT

V: TRBV7-2
CDR3: ASSADRGWSKNIQY

V: TRBV30
CDR3: AWSAGGGLVHTEAF

V: TRBV7-6
CDR3: ASSPVRDRDTLSSNYGYT

V: TRBV28
CDR3: ASRQTAFNSPLH

V: TRBV6-5
CDR3: ASSYSVADNQPQH

V: TRBV5-1
CDR3: ASSPGGGSTEAF

V: TRBV7-2
CDR3: ASSLGTAYEQY

V: TRBV7-9
CDR3: AGSLVGGNQPQH

V: TRBV6-6
CDR3: ATGRAGVFNEKLF

V: TRBV2
CDR3: ASSADGQGPY

V: TRBV30
CDR3: AWSVGGHEQY

V: TRBV19
CDR3: ASAPAGSGNTIY

V: TRBV6-2/TRBV6-3
CDR3: ASSYSRVSRDRLYGYT

V: TRBV5-4
CDR3: ASSLDRTVITEAF

V: TRBV4-1
CDR3: ASSKGEAGVGSTDTQY

V: TRBV20-1
CDR3: SASAGTGPDQPQH

V: TRBV19
CDR3: ASSGGTVTDTQY

V: TRBV10-1
CDR3: ASSEGQPSLGYEQY

V: TRBV5-4
CDR3: ASSKDGGGTDTQY

V: TRBV5-1
CDR3: ASSPTPQGLESPLH

V: TRBV5-1
CDR3: ASSGTGSTGELF

V: TRBV27
CDR3: ASRPGQGMGKTQY

V: TRBV21-1
CDR3: ASSKEHWRKRQNYGYT